The 15 T cell receptor beta chains below all came from one sample that was sequenced in a study of shared clonotypes between healthy human individuals (dated by TCRdb to about 2020). To prepare the library, the immunoSEQ multiplex PCR assay was applied. This is the immuneACCESS table as TCRdb keeps it, with only in-frame sequences that have V and J called. A part of the clones is gone; compared with another copy, unresolved V genes explain less than half, and the rest is unexplained. In this sample the table shows some 1.1 million clones, 70% to 85% of which occur a single time. The leading ten clones occupy almost 0.9% of the sample. The source material was memory CD4+ T cells from PBMCs. According to the study, the label for this sample's cell subset or site signals: CD45RA-negative fraction. The receptor source for this set is a man aged 18 to 30 in good health. Some clones in this sample may be carry-over from other donors' samples.

The chain combines TRBV20-1 with TRBJ1-2; D remains unclear. V shed 1 base and J shed 6 bases, with 3 bases lying between them. The CDR3 is made up of 10 amino acids. Germline CDR1 is DFQATT and CDR2 is SNEGSKA (reference sequence). Written as DNA, the CDR3 is TGCAGTGCTAGAGGGAATGGCTACACCTTC. Residues: CSARGNGYTF.

This clone was seen more than once but under ten times. The chain couples TRBV10-3 to TRBJ1-1; 11 bases align to TRBD1. The CDR3 is 14 amino acids. Germline lookup yields CDR1 ENHRY and CDR2 SYGVKD. With V trimmed by 6 bases and J by 5 bases, 5 bases remained unmatched. This CDR3 is CAISLGQGDTEAFF. The CDR3 DNA follows: TGTGCCATCAGCCTGGGACAGGGGGATACTGAAGCTTTCTTT.

The rearrangement links TRBV5-1 to TRBJ1-2; D remains unclear. There are 13 residues in the CDR3. Germline CDR1 and CDR2: SGHRS and YFSETQ. Trimming pared 0 bases from V and 8 bases from J, leaving 11 bases between. CDR3 bases: TGCGCCAGCAGCTTGGAGCGGCTCGGGGGCTACACCTTC. Its translation: CASSLERLGGYTF.

The chain links TRBV5-8 to TRBJ2-4, with 8 nucleotides matching TRBD2. CDR3 length: 13 residues. Germline loops: CDR1 SGHTS, CDR2 YDEGEE. The CDR3: CALGAGEVNIQYF. The CDR3 DNA is TGTGCACTCGGAGCGGGAGAGGTAAACATTCAGTACTTC.

V and J are TRBV9 and TRBJ2-5; TRBD2 is a possible D gene (5 bases). V gave up 0 bases and J gave up 5 bases, with 17 bases separating them. The CDR3 sequence is 16 residues long. Germline CDR1 is SGDLS and CDR2 is YYNGEE. DNA for the CDR3: TGTGCCAGCAGCGTAGCAGTAACCCCGGACTGGGAGACCCAGTACTTC. Protein: CASSVAVTPDWETQYF.

The rearrangement links TRBV5-1 to TRBJ2-6; D is unclear. The CDR3 covers 17 residues. Trimming removed 4 bases from V and 0 bases from J, with 14 bases in between. CDR1 SGHRS and CDR2 YFSETQ come from the germline V gene. This CDR3 is CASSQLGQASGANVLTF. CDR3 in DNA: TGCGCCAGCAGCCAGCTGGGTCAGGCCTCTGGGGCCAACGTCCTGACTTTC.

This clone was found a few times. The CDR3 DNA reads as TGTGCCTGGAGTGCAACTTCTGGGCCCCAGCATTTT. It is translated as CAWSATSGPQHF. The chain carries TRBV30 and TRBJ1-5; the D is unclear. V lost 1 base and J 9 bases, leaving 10 bases between the germline ends. The CDR3 loop spans 12 amino acids. Germline lookup yields CDR1 GTSNPN and CDR2 SVGIG (reference sequence).

CDR3 amino acids: CAWSLRETQYF. CDR3 bases: TGTGCCTGGAGTTTAAGGGAGACCCAGTACTTC. This sequence joins TRBV30 and TRBJ2-5; D call uncertain. The germline CDR1 and CDR2 sequences are GTSNPN and SVGIG (reference sequence). Trimming took off 2 bases at V and 5 bases at J, with 6 bases between the two ends. This CDR3 contains 11 residues.

This rearrangement joins TRBV19 to TRBJ2-1; possibly TRBD2 for D (6 bases). The CDR3 has 16 amino acids. Trimming removed 2 bases at V and 6 bases at J, with 17 bases between. The germline V gene encodes CDR1 LNHDA and CDR2 SQIVND (reference sequence). The CDR3 DNA sequence: TGTGCCAGTAGTATAATTGGTGGATCCGGGGGCAATGAGCAGTTCTTC. This translates into CASSIIGGSGGNEQFF.

V usage is TRBV5-1 and J usage is TRBJ2-3, with no clear D. V lost 2 bases, J lost 5 bases, and 9 bases lay in between. This CDR3 comprises 13 residues. Looked up from germline, CDR1 is SGHRS and CDR2 is YFSETQ. The DNA for the CDR3 is TGCGCCAGCAGCTTCCAGTTTGGAGATACGCAGTATTTT. Its translation: CASSFQFGDTQYF.

This sequence joins TRBV6-5 and TRBJ1-2; D ambiguous. CDR1 is MNHEY and CDR2 is SVGAGI in the germline V gene. The CDR3 runs 15 residues. V was cut by 0 bases and J by 4 bases, with 12 bases left in between. CDR3 DNA: TGTGCCAGCAGTTACTCGTCGCACACCCTCTATGGCTACACCTTC. This codes for CASSYSSHTLYGYTF.

A remark on this clone: This probably arose from a read error, given a far larger clone one base away. The sample holds other DNA sequences that translate to the same CDR3. The chain employs TRBV6-1 and TRBJ1-5; D unresolved. Trimming pared 4 bases from V and 6 bases from J, leaving 16 bases between. Germline CDR1 is MNHNS and CDR2 is SASEGT. The CDR3 extends over 15 amino acids. CDR3 nucleotide sequence: TGTGCCAGCAGTGGGCAGACCGGGCATAGTCAGCCCCAGCATTTT. Translation gives CASSGQTGHSQPQHF.

The chain uses TRBV9 and TRBJ2-1; possibly TRBD1 or TRBD2 for D (5 bases each). Per the germline V gene, CDR1 is SGDLS and CDR2 is YYNGEE. The CDR3 is made up of 15 amino acids. V was cut by 3 bases and J by 0 bases, with 10 bases left in between. The CDR3 sequence: CASSAQGTSYNEQFF. In DNA, the CDR3 is TGTGCCAGCAGCGCGCAAGGGACCTCCTACAATGAGCAGTTCTTC. The entire variable domain, with the rest obtained from reference TRBV9 and TRBJ2-1, is as follows: DSGVTQTPKHLITATGQRVTLRCSPRSGDLSVYWYQQSLDQGLQFLIQYYNGEERAKGNILERFSAQQFPDLHSELNLSSLELGDSALYFCASSAQGTSYNEQFFGPGTRLTVL.

The chain has TRBV7-9 and TRBJ2-1; the match to TRBD2 covers 8 bases. There are 15 residues in the CDR3. Germline CDR1 SEHNR, CDR2 FQNEAQ (reference sequence). The V and J ends lost 5 bases and 7 bases, in that order; junction bases with no gene match: 10. This chain's CDR3 is CASSVRLAGVNEQFF. Written as DNA, the CDR3 is TGTGCCAGCAGCGTTCGGCTAGCGGGTGTGAATGAGCAGTTCTTC.

This chain joins TRBV7-2 and TRBJ2-7, with TRBD2 matching 7 bases. The V segment lost 6 bases and the J segment 5 bases; nucleotides outside the gene matches: 13. CDR3 length: 15 amino acids. Germline values: CDR1 SGHTA, CDR2 FQGNSA. This CDR3 is CASRRTGLEADEQYF. The CDR3 region has the DNA TGTGCCAGCAGACGGACCGGACTAGAGGCCGACGAGCAGTACTTC.